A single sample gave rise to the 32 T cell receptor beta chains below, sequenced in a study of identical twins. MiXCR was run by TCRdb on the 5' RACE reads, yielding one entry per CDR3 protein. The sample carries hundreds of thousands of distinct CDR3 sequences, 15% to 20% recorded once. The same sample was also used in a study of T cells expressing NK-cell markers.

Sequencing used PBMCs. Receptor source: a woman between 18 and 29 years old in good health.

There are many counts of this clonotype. The CDR3, as DNA: TGTGCCAGCAGCTCCGGACTAGCGCTAGAGCAGTTCTTC. This gives the protein CASSSGLALEQFF. V is TRBV7-2 and J is TRBJ2-1; 9 nucleotides line up with TRBD2. Germline V lookup: CDR1 SGHTA, CDR2 FQGNSA. Trimming removed 4 bases from V and 10 bases from J; junction bases left unmatched: 5. The CDR3 runs to 13 residues.

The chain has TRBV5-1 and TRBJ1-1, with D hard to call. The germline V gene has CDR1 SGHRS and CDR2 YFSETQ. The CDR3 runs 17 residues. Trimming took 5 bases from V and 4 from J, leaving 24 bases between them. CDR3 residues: CASRSGLRGKWFTEAFF. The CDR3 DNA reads TGCGCCAGCAGAAGCGGACTACGGGGAAAGTGGTTCACTGAAGCTTTCTTT.

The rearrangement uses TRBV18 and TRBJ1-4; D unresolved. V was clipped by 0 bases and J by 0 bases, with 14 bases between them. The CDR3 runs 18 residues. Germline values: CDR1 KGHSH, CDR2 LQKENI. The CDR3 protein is CASSPPVGFGTTNEKLFF. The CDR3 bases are TGTGCCAGCTCACCACCCGTAGGCTTCGGTACAACTAATGAAAAACTGTTTTTT.

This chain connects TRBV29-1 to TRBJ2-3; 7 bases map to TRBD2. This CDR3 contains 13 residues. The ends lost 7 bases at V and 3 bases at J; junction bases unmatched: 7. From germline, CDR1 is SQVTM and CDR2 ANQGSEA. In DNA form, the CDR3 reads TGCAGCGCCTGGGGGGGTTTAACAGATACGCAGTATTTT. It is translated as CSAWGGLTDTQYF.

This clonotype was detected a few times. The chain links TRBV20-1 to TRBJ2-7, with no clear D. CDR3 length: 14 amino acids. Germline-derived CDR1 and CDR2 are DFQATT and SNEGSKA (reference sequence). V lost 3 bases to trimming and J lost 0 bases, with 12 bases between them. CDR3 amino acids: CSARSRRVSYEQYF. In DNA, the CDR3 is TGCAGTGCTAGGTCACGACGAGTCTCCTACGAGCAGTACTTC.

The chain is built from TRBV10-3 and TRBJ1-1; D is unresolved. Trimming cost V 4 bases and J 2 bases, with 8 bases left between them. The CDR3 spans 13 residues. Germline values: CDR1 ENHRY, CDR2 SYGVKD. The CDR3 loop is CAISAEVNTEAFF. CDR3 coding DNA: TGTGCCATCAGTGCGGAAGTAAACACTGAAGCTTTCTTT.

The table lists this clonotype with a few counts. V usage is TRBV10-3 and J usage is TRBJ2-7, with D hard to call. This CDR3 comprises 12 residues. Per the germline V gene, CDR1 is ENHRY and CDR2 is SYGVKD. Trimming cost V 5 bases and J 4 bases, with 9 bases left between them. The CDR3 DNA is TGTGCCATCAGTCCGTCCGGGTACGAGCAGTACTTC. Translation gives CAISPSGYEQYF.

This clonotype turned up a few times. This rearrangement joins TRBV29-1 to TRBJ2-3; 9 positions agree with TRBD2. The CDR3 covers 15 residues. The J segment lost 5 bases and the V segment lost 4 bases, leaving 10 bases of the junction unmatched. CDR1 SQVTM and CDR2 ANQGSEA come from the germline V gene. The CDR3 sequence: CSVGGLAGRVDTQYF. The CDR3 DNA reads TGCAGCGTTGGGGGACTAGCAGGGAGGGTAGATACGCAGTATTTT.

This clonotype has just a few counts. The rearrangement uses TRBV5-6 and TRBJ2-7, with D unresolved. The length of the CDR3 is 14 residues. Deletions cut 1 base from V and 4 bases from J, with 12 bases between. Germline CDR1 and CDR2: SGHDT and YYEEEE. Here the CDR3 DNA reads TGTGCCAGCAGCTTGCTCGGGTTACTTTACGAGCAGTACTTC. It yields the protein CASSLLGLLYEQYF.

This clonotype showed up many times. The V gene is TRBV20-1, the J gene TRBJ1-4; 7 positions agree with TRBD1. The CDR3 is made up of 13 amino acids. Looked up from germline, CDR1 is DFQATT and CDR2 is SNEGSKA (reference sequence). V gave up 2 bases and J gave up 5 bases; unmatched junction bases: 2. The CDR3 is CSARLTGNEKLFF. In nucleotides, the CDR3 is TGCAGTGCTAGATTGACAGGGAATGAAAAACTGTTTTTT.

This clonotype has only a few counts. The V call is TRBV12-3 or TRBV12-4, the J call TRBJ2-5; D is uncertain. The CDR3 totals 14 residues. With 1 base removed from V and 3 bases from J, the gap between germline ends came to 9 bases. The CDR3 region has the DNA TGTGCCAGCAGTTTAGTGAGGTTTGAAGAGACCCAGTACTTC. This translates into CASSLVRFEETQYF.

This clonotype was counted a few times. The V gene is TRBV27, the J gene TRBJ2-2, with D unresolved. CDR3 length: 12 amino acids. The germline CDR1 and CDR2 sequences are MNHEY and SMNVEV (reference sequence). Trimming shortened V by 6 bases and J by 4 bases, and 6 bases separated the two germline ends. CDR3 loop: CASRGVTGELFF. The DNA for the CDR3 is TGTGCCAGCAGGGGCGTCACCGGGGAGCTGTTTTTT.

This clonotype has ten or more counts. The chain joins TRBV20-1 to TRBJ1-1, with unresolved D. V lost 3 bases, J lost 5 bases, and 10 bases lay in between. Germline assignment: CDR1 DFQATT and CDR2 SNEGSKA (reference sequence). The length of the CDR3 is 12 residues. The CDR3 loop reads CSASAGETEAFF. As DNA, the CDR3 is TGCAGTGCTAGTGCGGGAGAGACTGAAGCTTTCTTT.

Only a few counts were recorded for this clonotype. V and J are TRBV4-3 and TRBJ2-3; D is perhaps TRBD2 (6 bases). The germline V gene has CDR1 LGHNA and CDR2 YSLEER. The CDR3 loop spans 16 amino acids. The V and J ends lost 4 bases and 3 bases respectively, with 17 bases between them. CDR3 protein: CASSPIPTGVTDTQYF. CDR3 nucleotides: TGCGCCAGCAGCCCGATCCCTACGGGAGTGACAGATACGCAGTATTTT.

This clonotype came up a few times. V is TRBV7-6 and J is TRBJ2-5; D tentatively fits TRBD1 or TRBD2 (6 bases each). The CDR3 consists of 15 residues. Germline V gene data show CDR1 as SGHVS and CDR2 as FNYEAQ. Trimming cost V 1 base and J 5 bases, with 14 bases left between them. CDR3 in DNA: TGTGCCAGCAGCTTAGAGGGGGGATATGGGGAGACCCAGTACTTC. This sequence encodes CASSLEGGYGETQYF.

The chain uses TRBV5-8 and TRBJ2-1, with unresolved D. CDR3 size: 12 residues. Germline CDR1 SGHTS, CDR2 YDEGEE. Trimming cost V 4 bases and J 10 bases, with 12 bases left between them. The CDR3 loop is CASSPWVTEQFF. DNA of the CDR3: TGTGCCAGCAGCCCTTGGGTTACCGAGCAGTTCTTC.

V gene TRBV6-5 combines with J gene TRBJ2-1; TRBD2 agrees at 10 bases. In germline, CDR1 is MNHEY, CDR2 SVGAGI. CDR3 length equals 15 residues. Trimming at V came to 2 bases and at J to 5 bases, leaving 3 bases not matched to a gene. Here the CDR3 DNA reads TGTGCCAGCAGTTACGATCTAGCGGGAGACAATGAGCAGTTCTTC. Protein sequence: CASSYDLAGDNEQFF.

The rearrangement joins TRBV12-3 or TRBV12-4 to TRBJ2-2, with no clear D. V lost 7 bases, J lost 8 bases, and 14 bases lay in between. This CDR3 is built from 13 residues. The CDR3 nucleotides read TGTGCCAGCACTGAACGGAGTACGGGGGAGCTGTTTTTT. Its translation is CASTERSTGELFF.

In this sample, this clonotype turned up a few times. The CDR3 here is CSARGVAVAKNIQYF. CDR3 nucleotides: TGCAGTGCTAGAGGGGTAGCGGTAGCCAAAAACATTCAGTACTTC. The chain uses TRBV20-1 and TRBJ2-4, with a weak D call TRBD2 (6 bases). V dropped 1 base and J dropped 0 bases, with 10 bases sitting between them. The CDR3 contains 15 residues. Germline CDR1 is DFQATT and CDR2 is SNEGSKA (reference sequence).

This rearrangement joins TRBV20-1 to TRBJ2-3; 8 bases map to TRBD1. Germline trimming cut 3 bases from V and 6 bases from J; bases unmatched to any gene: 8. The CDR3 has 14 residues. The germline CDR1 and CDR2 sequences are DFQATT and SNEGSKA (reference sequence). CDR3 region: CSARAQGEWDTQYF. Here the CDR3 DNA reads TGCAGTGCTAGGGCACAGGGGGAATGGGATACGCAGTATTTT.

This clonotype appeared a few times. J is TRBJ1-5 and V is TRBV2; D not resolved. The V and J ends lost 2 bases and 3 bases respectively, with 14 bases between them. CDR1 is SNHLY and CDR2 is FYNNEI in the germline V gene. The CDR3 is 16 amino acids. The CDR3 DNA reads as TGTGCCAGCAGTGAAAGGAAAAGGGCCGACAATCAGCCCCAGCATTTT. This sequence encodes CASSERKRADNQPQHF. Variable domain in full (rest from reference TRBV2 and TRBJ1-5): EPEVTQTPSHQVTQMGQEVILRCVPISNHLYFYWYRQILGQKVEFLVSFYNNEISEKSEIFDDQFSVERPDGSNFTLKIRSTKLEDSAMYFCASSERKRADNQPQHFGDGTRLSIL.

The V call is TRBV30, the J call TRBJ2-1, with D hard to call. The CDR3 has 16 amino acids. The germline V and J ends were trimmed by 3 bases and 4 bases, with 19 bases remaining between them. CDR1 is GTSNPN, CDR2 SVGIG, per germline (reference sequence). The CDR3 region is CAWRTGSRSQYNEQFF. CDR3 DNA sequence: TGTGCCTGGAGAACGGGCTCACGATCTCAATACAATGAGCAGTTCTTC.

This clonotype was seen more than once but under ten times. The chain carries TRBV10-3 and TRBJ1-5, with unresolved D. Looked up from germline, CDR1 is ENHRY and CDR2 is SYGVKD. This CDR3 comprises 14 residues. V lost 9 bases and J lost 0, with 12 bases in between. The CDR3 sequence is CAIKDVNSNQPQHF. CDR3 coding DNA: TGTGCCATTAAAGACGTCAATAGCAATCAGCCCCAGCATTTT.

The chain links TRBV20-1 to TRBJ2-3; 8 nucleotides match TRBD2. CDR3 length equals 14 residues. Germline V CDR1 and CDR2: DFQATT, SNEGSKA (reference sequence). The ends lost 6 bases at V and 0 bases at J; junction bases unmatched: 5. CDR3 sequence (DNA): TGCAGTGCCACGGGACTAGATAGCACAGATACGCAGTATTTT. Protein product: CSATGLDSTDTQYF.

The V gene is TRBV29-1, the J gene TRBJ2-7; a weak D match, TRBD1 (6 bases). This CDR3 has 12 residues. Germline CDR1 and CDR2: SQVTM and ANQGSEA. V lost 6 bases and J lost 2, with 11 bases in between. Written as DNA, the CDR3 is TGCAGCGTAGGCGACAGGCCCTACGAGCAGTACTTC. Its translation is CSVGDRPYEQYF.

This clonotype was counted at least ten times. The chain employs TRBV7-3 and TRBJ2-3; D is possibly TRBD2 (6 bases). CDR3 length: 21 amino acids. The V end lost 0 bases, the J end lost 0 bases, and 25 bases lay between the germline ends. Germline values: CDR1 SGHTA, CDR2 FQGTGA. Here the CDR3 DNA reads TGTGCCAGCAGCTTAACCGCAAACCGAAATCGGACTAACCCCAGCACAGATACGCAGTATTTT. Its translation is CASSLTANRNRTNPSTDTQYF. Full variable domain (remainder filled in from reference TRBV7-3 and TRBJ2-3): GAGVSQTPSNKVTEKGKYVELRCDPISGHTALYWYRQSLGQGPEFLIYFQGTGAADDSGLPNDRFFAVRPEGSVSTLKIQRTERGDSAVYLCASSLTANRNRTNPSTDTQYFGPGTRLTVL.

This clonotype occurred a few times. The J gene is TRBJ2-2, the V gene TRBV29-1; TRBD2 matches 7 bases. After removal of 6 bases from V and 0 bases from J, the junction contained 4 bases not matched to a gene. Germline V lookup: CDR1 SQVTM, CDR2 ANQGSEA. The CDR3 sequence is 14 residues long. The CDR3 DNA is TGCAGCGTGGGGGGAGGGACGAACACCGGGGAGCTGTTTTTT. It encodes CSVGGGTNTGELFF.

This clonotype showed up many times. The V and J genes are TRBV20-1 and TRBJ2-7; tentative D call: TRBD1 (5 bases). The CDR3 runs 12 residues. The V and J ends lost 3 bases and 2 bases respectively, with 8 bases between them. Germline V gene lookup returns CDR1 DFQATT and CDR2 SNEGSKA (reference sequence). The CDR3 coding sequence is TGCAGTGCTAGGGGGCCGGCCTACGAGCAGTACTTC. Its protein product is CSARGPAYEQYF.

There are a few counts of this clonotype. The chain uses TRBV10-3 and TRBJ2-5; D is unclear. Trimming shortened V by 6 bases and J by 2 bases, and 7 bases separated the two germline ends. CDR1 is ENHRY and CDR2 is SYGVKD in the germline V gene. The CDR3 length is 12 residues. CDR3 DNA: TGTGCCATCAGCCAACAACAAGAGACCCAGTACTTC. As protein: CAISQQQETQYF.

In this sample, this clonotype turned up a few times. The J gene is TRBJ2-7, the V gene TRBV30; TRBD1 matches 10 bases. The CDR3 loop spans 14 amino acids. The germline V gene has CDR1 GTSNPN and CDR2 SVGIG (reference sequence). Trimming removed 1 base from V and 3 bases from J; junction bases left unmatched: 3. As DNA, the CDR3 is TGTGCCTGGAGTGGGGACAGGGGTAGCTACGAGCAGTACTTC. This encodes CAWSGDRGSYEQYF.

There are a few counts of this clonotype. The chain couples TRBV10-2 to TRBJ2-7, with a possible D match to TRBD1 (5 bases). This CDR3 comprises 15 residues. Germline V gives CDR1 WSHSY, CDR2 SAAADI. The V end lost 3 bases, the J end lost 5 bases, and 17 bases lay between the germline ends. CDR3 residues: CASSDWLQENNEQYF. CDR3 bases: TGCGCCAGCAGTGATTGGTTACAGGAGAACAACGAGCAGTACTTC.

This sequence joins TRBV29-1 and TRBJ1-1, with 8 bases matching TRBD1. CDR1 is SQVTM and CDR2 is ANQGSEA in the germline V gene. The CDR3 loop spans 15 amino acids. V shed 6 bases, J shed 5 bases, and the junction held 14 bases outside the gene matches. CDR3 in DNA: TGCAGCGTCACTGCATGGACAGGGTCGACGACTGAAGCTTTCTTT. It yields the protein CSVTAWTGSTTEAFF.